The clone carrying this T cell receptor beta chain has a single count. TCRdb's copy holds only in-frame clones and misses some; the assay was immunoSEQ multiplex PCR. Of 350,000 or so clones in the sample, more than 70% are singletons; the top ten hold approximately 1%. CDR1 is LGHDT, CDR2 YNNKEL, per germline (reference sequence). The CDR3 contains 13 residues. The ends were cut back, 1 base at V and 5 bases at J, with 6 bases in the middle. The source of the sample is a study of blood T cell repertoires in COVID-19. This TCR came from a woman under 40 who had been exposed to COVID-19. J is TRBJ2-1 and V is TRBV3-1 (or the pseudogene TRBV3-2); tentative D call: TRBD2 (5 bases). What was sequenced was PBMCs or T cells enriched from blood (not recorded which). The CDR3 reads CASSQGEHNEQFF. CDR3 in DNA: TGTGCCAGCAGCCAAGGGGAGCACAATGAGCAGTTCTTC.